The 6 T cell receptor beta chains below were found in one sample sequenced in a study of beta chain features in type 1 diabetes. Findings and limits, study-wide: Type 1 diabetes patients had TCRB CDR3s that were shorter (moderately but significantly so) in all four CD4+ subsets.

These receptors have no known antigen. All of the isolated RNA was reverse transcribed, so expressed TCRB transcripts were sequenced. Method: immunoSEQ multiplex PCR; TCRdb's copy keeps in-frame clones and lacks some. The repertoire includes under 150,000 clones, roughly 17% of them detected once, and 2.6% sits in the top ten. Sequences were obtained from central memory CD4+ T cells from blood. The receptors come from a man between 18 and 29 years old with type 1 diabetes.

J is TRBJ2-3 and V is TRBV5-4; 8 nucleotides agree with TRBD2. V trimming: 3 bases; J trimming: 4 bases; junction bases outside the gene matches: 13. Germline V CDR1 and CDR2: SGHNT, YYREEE (reference sequence). CDR3 length: 17 amino acids. CDR3 loop: CASSSATGLGTADTQYF. CDR3 bases: TGTGCCAGCAGCTCCGCTACGGGACTAGGTACGGCAGATACGCAGTATTTT.

This chain uses TRBV4-2 with TRBJ2-3; the D gene is possibly TRBD2 (5 bases). Between the trimmed V and J ends, which lost 1 base and 2 bases, there was a span of 10 bases. Germline V gives CDR1 LGHNA, CDR2 YNFKEQ. The CDR3 contains 15 residues. In DNA, the CDR3 is TGTGCCAGCAGCCAAGCCAGCGGTAACACAGATACGCAGTATTTT. It is translated as CASSQASGNTDTQYF.

The rearrangement links TRBV4-3 to TRBJ2-3; D gene unclear. The CDR3 contains 13 residues. V gave up 0 bases and J gave up 7 bases, with 8 bases separating them. Germline CDR1 reads LGHNA; CDR2 reads YSLEER. The CDR3 DNA reads TGCGCCAGCAGCCAAGATCGGGCGAATACGCAGTATTTT. This translates into CASSQDRANTQYF.

The CDR3 reads CASSPGQGSVFF. The DNA of the CDR3 is TGTGCCAGCAGCCCGGGACAGGGCTCAGTTTTCTTT. This chain uses TRBV2 with TRBJ1-1; 9 nucleotides line up with TRBD1. The CDR3 has 12 residues. The germline V gene encodes CDR1 SNHLY and CDR2 FYNNEI. After removal of 6 bases from V and 13 bases from J, the junction contained 9 bases not matched to a gene.

The J gene is TRBJ2-5, the V gene TRBV11-2, with 11 bases matching TRBD1. V lost 9 bases and J lost 7; bases outside the gene matches: 7. The CDR3 has 13 amino acids. Germline loops: CDR1 SGHAT, CDR2 FQNNGV. CDR3 in amino acids: CASIMGQGGTQYF. Written as DNA, the CDR3 is TGTGCCAGTATCATGGGACAGGGGGGGACCCAGTACTTC.

The CDR3 reads CASSPSGLNTGELFF. Written as DNA, the CDR3 is TGTGCCAGCTCACCTTCGGGGCTGAACACCGGGGAGCTGTTTTTT. This chain joins TRBV18 and TRBJ2-2; TRBD1 or TRBD2 may be the D gene (5 bases each). The CDR3 spans 15 residues. Germline V CDR1 and CDR2: KGHSH, LQKENI. With 3 bases removed from V and 1 base from J, the gap between germline ends came to 9 bases.